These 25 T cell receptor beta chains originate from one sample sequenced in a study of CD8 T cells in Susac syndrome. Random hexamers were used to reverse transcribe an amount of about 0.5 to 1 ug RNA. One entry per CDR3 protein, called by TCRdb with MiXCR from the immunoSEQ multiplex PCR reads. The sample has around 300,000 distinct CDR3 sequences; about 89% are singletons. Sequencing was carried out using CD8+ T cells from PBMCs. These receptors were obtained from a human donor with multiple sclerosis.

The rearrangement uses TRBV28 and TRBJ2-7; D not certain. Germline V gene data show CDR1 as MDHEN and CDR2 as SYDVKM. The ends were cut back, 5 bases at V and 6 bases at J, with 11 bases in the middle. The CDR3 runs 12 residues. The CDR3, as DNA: TGTGCCAGCAGTGATGTGGCGGCCGAGCAGTACTTC. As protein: CASSDVAAEQYF. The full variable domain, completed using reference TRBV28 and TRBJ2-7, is DVKVTQSSRYLVKRTGEKVFLECVQDMDHENMFWYRQDPGLGLRLIYFSYDVKMKEKGDIPEGYSVSREKKERFSLILESASTNQTSMYLCASSDVAAEQYFGPGTRLTVT.

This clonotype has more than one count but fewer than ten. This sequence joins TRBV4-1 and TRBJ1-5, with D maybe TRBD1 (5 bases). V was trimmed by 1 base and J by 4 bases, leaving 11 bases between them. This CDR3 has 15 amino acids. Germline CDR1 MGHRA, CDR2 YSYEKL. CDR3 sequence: CASSQATGENQPQHF. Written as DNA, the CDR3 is TGCGCCAGCAGCCAAGCTACAGGCGAAAATCAGCCCCAGCATTTT.

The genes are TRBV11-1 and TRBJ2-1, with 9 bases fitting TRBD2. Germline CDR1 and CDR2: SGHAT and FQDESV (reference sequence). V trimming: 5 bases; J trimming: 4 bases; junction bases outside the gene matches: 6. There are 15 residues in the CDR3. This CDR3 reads CASSLRGGGYNEQFF. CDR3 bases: TGTGCCAGCAGCCTCCGCGGGGGGGGTTACAATGAGCAGTTCTTC.

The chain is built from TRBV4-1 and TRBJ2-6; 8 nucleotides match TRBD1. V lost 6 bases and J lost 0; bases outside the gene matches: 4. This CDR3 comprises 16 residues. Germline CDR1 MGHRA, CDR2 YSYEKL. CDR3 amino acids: CASSPDRGSGANVLTF. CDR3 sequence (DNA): TGCGCCAGCAGTCCAGACAGGGGCTCTGGGGCCAACGTCCTGACTTTC.

The CDR3 nucleotides read TGCGCCAGCAGCGGGGGCATTTGGGAGCAGTTCTTC. Protein product: CASSGGIWEQFF. The gene calls are TRBV5-1 and TRBJ2-1; weak D call: TRBD1 (6 bases). V was trimmed by 4 bases and J by 10 bases, leaving 12 bases between them. The CDR3 runs to 12 residues. From germline, CDR1 is SGHRS and CDR2 YFSETQ.

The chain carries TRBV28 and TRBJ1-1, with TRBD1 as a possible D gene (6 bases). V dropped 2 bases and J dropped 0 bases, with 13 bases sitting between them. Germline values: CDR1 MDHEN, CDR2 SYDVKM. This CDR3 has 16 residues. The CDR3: CASSLPRTAMNTEAFF. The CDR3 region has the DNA TGTGCCAGCAGTTTACCGAGGACAGCGATGAACACTGAAGCTTTCTTT.

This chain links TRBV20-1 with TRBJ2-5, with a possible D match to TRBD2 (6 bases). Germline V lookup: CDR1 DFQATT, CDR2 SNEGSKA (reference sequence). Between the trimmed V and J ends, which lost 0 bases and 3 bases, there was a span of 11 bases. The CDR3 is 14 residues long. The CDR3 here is CSARETGGEETQYF. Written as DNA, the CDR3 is TGCAGTGCTAGAGAGACCGGAGGGGAAGAGACCCAGTACTTC.

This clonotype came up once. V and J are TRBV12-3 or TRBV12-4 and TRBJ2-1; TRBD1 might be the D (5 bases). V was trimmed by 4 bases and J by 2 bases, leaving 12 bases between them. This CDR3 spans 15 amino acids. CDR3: CASSSHEDTYNEQFF. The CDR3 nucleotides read TGTGCCAGCAGTTCCCACGAGGACACCTACAATGAGCAGTTCTTC.

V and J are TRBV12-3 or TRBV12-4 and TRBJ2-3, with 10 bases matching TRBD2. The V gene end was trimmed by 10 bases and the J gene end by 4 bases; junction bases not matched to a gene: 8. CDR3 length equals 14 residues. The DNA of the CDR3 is TGTGCCACCGGGGCTAGCGGGAGCCCAGATACGCAGTATTTT. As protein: CATGASGSPDTQYF.

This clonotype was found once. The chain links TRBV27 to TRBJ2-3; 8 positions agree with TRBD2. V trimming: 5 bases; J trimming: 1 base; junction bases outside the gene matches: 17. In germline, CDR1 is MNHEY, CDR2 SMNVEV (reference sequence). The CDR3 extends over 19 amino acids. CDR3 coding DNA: TGTGCCAGCAGTCCCAATAGCGGGGCGCCTACTGAGGGCACAGATACGCAGTATTTT. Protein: CASSPNSGAPTEGTDTQYF.

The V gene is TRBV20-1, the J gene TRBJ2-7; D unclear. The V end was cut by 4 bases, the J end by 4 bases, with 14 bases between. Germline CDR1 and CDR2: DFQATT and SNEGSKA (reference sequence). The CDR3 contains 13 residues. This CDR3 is CSATGSELYEQYF. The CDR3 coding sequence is TGCAGTGCTACCGGGTCAGAACTTTACGAGCAGTACTTC.

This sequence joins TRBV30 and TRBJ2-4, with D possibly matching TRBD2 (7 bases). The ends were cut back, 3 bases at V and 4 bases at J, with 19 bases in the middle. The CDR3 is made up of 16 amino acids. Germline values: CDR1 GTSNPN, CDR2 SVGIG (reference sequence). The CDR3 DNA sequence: TGTGCCTGGAGCGCCCGGGGGGCGAGTTCAAAAAACATTCAGTACTTC. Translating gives CAWSARGASSKNIQYF.

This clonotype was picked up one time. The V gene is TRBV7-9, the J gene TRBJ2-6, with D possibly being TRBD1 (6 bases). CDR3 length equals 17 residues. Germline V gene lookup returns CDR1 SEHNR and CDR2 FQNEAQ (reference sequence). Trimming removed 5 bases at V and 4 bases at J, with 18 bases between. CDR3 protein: CASSHSIGGGGANVLTF. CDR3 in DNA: TGTGCCAGCAGCCACAGTATTGGGGGCGGCGGGGCCAACGTCCTGACTTTC.

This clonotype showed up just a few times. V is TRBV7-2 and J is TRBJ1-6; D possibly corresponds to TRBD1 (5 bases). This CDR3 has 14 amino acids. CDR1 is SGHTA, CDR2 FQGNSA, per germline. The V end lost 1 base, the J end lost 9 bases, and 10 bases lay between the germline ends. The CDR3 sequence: CASSLVPGSSPLHF. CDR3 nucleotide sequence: TGTGCCAGCAGCTTAGTTCCAGGGAGTTCACCCCTCCACTTT.

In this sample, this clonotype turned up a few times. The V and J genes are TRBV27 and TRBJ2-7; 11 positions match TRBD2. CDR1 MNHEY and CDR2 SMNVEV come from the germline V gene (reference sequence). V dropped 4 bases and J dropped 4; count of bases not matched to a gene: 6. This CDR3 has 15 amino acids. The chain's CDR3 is CASSYAGTSGYEQYF. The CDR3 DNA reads TGTGCCAGCAGTTATGCCGGGACTAGCGGTTACGAGCAGTACTTC.

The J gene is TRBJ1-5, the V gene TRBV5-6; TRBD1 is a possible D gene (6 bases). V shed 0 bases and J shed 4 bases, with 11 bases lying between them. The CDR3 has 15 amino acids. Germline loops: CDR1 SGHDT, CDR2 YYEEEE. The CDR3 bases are TGTGCCAGCAGCTTGGGGACAGCAAGGAATCAGCCCCAGCATTTT. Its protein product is CASSLGTARNQPQHF.

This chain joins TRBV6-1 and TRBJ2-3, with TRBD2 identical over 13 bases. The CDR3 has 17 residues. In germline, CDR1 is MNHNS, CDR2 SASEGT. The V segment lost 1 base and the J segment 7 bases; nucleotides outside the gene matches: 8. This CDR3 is CASSEGWTSGSVYTQYF. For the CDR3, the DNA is TGTGCCAGCAGTGAAGGATGGACTAGCGGGAGCGTCTATACGCAGTATTTT.

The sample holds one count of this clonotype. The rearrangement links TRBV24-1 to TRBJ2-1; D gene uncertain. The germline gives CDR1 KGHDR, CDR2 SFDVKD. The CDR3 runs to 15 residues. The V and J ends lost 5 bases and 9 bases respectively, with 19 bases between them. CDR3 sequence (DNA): TGTGCCACCAGTGGGATCGACGAGAGGCCCGGTGAGCAGTTCTTC. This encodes CATSGIDERPGEQFF.

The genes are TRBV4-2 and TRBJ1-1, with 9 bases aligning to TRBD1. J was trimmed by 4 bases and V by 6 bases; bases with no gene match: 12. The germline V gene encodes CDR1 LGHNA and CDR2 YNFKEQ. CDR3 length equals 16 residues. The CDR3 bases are TGTGCCAGCAGTCGAGCGGGGGGACAGGGTGGCACTGAAGCTTTCTTT. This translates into CASSRAGGQGGTEAFF.

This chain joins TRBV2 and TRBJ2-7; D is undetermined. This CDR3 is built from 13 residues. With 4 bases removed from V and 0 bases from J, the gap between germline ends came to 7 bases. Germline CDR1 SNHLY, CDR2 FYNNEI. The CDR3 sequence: CASSATSSYEQYF. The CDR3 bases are TGTGCCAGCAGTGCCACAAGCTCCTACGAGCAGTACTTC.

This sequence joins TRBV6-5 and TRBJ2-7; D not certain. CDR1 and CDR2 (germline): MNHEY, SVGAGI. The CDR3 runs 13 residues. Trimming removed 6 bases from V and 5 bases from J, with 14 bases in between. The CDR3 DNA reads TGTGCCAGCAGCCTCTCTTTTAGGGACGAGCAGTACTTC. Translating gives CASSLSFRDEQYF.

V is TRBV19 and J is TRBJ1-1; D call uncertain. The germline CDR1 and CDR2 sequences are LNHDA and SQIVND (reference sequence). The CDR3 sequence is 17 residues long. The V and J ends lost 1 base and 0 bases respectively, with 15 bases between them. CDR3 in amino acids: CASSIVEAAGVNTEAFF. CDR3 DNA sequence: TGTGCCAGTAGTATAGTTGAAGCGGCGGGAGTGAACACTGAAGCTTTCTTT.

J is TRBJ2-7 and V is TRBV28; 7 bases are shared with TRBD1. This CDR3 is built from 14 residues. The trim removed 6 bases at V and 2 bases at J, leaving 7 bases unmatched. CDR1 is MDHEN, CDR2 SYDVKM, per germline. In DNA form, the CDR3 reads TGTGCCAGCAGCCGACCTGGGACAGCCTACGAGCAGTACTTC. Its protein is CASSRPGTAYEQYF. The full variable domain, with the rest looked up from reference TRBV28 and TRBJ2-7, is DVKVTQSSRYLVKRTGEKVFLECVQDMDHENMFWYRQDPGLGLRLIYFSYDVKMKEKGDIPEGYSVSREKKERFSLILESASTNQTSMYLCASSRPGTAYEQYFGPGTRLTVT.

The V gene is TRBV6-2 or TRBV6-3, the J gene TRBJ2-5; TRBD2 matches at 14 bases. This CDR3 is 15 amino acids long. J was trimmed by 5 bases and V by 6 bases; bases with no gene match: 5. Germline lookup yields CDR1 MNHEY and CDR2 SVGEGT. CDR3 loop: CASRTSGGAVETQYF. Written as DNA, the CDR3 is TGTGCCAGCAGGACTAGCGGGGGGGCGGTGGAGACCCAGTACTTC.

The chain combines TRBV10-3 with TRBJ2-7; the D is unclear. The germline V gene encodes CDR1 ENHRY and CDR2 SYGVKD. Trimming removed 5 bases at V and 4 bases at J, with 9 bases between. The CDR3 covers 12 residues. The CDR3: CAISKTGYEQYF. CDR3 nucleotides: TGTGCCATCAGTAAGACCGGATACGAGCAGTACTTC.